This T cell receptor beta chain was observed in a study of early T cells in non-severe SARS-CoV-2 infection. Individual cDNA molecules received unique molecular identifiers. TCRdb re-called the 5' RACE reads with MiXCR, one entry per CDR3 protein. The table includes some 29,000 distinct CDR3 sequences, less than 6.5% detected once. Turning to this clonotype: No antigen is known for it.

Germline loops: CDR1 SGHRS, CDR2 YFSETQ. The CDR3 consists of 13 residues. Between the trimmed V and J ends, which lost 3 bases and 0 bases, there was a span of 6 bases. Study-level results: VDJdb-based matching was biased toward anti-spike CD8 responses and missed private and CD4 specificities.

The sequence derives from an adult who was a healthcare worker with PCR-confirmed SARS-CoV-2 infection or an uninfected control (not recorded which). What was sequenced was whole blood. The chain couples TRBV5-1 to TRBJ1-1; D uncertain. CDR3 sequence: CASSSSMNTEAFF. The CDR3 DNA follows: TGCGCCAGCAGCTCGTCTATGAACACTGAAGCTTTCTTT.